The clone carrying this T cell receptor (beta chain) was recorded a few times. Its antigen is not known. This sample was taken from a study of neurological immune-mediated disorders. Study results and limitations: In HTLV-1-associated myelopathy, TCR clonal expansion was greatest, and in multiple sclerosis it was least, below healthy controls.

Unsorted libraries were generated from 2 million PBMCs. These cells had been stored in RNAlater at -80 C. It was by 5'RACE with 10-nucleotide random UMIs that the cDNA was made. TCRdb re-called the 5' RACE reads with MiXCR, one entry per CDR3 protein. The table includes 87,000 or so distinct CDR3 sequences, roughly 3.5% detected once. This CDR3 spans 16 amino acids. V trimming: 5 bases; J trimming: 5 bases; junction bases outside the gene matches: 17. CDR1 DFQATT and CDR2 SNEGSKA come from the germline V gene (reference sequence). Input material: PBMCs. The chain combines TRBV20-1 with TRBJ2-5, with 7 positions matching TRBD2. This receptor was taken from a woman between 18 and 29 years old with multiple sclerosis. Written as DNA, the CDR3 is TGCAGTGCTGAACTGGGGTTACTAGCGAGCGGCGAGACCCAGTACTTC. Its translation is CSAELGLLASGETQYF.